The clone carrying this TCR beta chain has a single count. These data belong to a study of blood T cell repertoires in COVID-19. Study-wide context: The analysed material was cDNA or gDNA that came from T cells, B-cell-depleted T cells, or PBMCs.

The table came from immunoSEQ multiplex PCR; TCRdb's copy has only in-frame clones and leaves some out. The sample records some 190,000 clones, roughly 80% being singletons. The CDR3 consists of 14 residues. Germline CDR1 reads SGHRS; CDR2 reads YFSETQ. V lost 0 bases and J 1 base, leaving 7 bases between the germline ends. Enrollment of patients from Seattle took place during active infection, with longitudinal follow-up. Sequenced input: peripheral blood. The receptor's source is an elderly woman with COVID-19, enrolled during active disease. J is TRBJ2-5 and V is TRBV5-1; no definite D call. DNA of the CDR3: TGCGCCAGCAGCTTGGATGACACCCAAGAGACCCAGTACTTC. It encodes CASSLDDTQETQYF.